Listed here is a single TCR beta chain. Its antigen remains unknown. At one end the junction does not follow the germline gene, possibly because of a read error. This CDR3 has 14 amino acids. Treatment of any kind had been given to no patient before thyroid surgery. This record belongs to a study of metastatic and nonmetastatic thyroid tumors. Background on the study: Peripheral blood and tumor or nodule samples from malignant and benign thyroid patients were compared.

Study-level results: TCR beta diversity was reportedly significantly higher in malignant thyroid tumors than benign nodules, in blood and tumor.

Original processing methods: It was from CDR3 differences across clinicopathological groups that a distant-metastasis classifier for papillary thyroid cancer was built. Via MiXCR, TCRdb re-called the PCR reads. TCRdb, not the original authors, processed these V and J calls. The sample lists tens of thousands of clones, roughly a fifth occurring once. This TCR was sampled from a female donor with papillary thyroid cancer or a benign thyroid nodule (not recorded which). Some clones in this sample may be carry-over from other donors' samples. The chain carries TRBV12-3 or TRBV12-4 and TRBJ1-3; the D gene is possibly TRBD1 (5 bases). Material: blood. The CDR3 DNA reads TGTGCCAGCAGTTTGGGGACCTCTGGAAACACAATATATTTT. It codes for CASSLGTSGNTIYF.